This T cell receptor (beta chain) was sequenced for a study of blood T cell repertoires in COVID-19. Study background: From the United States, Italy and Spain came samples of acute and convalescent COVID-19.

The assay was immunoSEQ multiplex PCR, and TCRdb's table has in-frame clones only and misses some. This table holds 250,000 to 350,000 clones, roughly 82% found once. The CDR3 extends over 16 amino acids. The germline V gene encodes CDR1 MNHEY and CDR2 SMNVEV (reference sequence). The junction had 11 bases not matched to a gene; V was cut back by 7 bases and J by 4 bases. This chain connects TRBV27 to TRBJ2-1, with TRBD2 matching over 9 bases. The sample consisted of peripheral blood. The receptor was isolated from a woman in her 50s with acute or convalescent COVID-19. CDR3 in amino acids: CASTAGGSEPYNEQFF. The DNA for the CDR3 is TGTGCCAGCACGGCGGGGGGGTCGGAGCCTTACAATGAGCAGTTCTTC.